Below, 11 T cell receptor beta chains from the same sample are listed, as sequenced in a study of T cell responses to AZD1222 COVID-19 vaccine (dated by TCRdb to 2020 to 2022). Libraries were made using the immunoSEQ multiplex PCR assay. The source is immuneACCESS, and TCRdb retained only in-frame sequences with V and J called. Part of the clones is not carried over; for the studies checked, unresolved V genes explain less than half of this, and the remainder is unexplained. Across this sample there are around 100,000 clones, with 85% to 90% seen only once. The top ten constitute more than 15% of the sample. In light of the paper, this sample's time point label describes: baseline before first vaccination. The sequencing used peripheral blood, collected on day 0 of AZD1222 vaccination. The receptors come from an adult in good health.

CDR3 residues: CASLGGRAYNEQFF. As DNA, the CDR3 is TGTGCTAGCCTGGGGGGGCGGGCCTACAATGAGCAGTTCTTC. The chain employs TRBV12-5 and TRBJ2-1; perhaps TRBD2 as D (7 bases). CDR1 and CDR2 (germline): LGHNT, FRNRAP. Between the trimmed V and J ends, which lost 9 bases and 2 bases, there was a span of 14 bases. CDR3 length equals 14 residues. Full variable domain (remainder filled in from reference TRBV12-5 and TRBJ2-1): DARVTQTPRHKVTEMGQEVTMRCQPILGHNTVFWYRQTMMQGLELLAYFRNRAPLDDSGMPKDRFSAEMPDATLATLKIQPSEPRDSAVYFCASLGGRAYNEQFFGPGTRLTVL.

For this clone: A much larger clonotype is one base distant, so this may be a read error. Other nucleotide sequences in the sample specify the same CDR3. This chain links TRBV7-9 with TRBJ1-1, with D possibly TRBD1 on 5 matching bases. The CDR3 sequence is 13 residues long. The V gene lost 5 bases and the J gene lost 3 bases, with 10 bases spanning the gap. CDR1 and CDR2 from the germline V gene are SEHNR and FQNEAQ (reference sequence). The DNA of the CDR3 is TGTGCCAGCAGCCCCGCGGGGGACACTGAAGCTTTCTTT. Protein sequence: CASSPAGDTEAFF.

The chain uses TRBV24-1 and TRBJ2-5, with 10 bases that match TRBD2. V lost 9 bases to trimming and J lost 6 bases; unmatched junction nucleotides: 6. Germline V lookup: CDR1 KGHDR, CDR2 SFDVKD. CDR3 length: 13 amino acids. The CDR3 sequence is CATASSGGKTQYF. Written as DNA, the CDR3 is TGTGCCACCGCCTCTAGCGGGGGAAAGACCCAGTACTTC.

V is TRBV6-1 and J is TRBJ2-7, with D hard to call. Germline assignment: CDR1 MNHNS and CDR2 SASEGT. With 3 bases removed from V and 3 bases from J, the gap between germline ends came to 18 bases. The CDR3 extends over 16 amino acids. The CDR3 sequence: CASSDRLGLTGYEQYF. CDR3 DNA: TGTGCCAGCAGTGATCGTCTAGGTCTGACGGGCTACGAGCAGTACTTC.

J is TRBJ1-3 and V is TRBV29-1, with D perhaps TRBD1 (5 bases). The CDR3 has 15 residues. Germline V lookup: CDR1 SQVTM, CDR2 ANQGSEA. The V and J ends lost 0 bases and 2 bases respectively, with 11 bases between them. The CDR3 DNA reads as TGCAGCGTTGAAGACCCAACAGGCGCTGGAAACACCATATATTTT. It codes for CSVEDPTGAGNTIYF.

The chain couples TRBV5-1 to TRBJ1-2; TRBD1 is a possible D gene (5 bases). Germline loops: CDR1 SGHRS, CDR2 YFSETQ. The CDR3 sequence is 13 residues long. The V and J ends lost 4 bases and 4 bases respectively, with 11 bases between them. The CDR3 region is CASSAHGGYGYTF. The CDR3 DNA reads as TGCGCCAGCAGCGCACATGGGGGCTATGGCTACACCTTC.

The chain couples TRBV7-8 to TRBJ2-7; D gene unclear. Trimming shortened V by 1 base and J by 6 bases, and 7 bases separated the two germline ends. The germline CDR1 and CDR2 sequences are SGHVS and FQNEAQ. This CDR3 region has 12 residues. CDR3 amino acids: CASSLDWGEQYF. The CDR3, as DNA: TGTGCCAGCAGCTTAGATTGGGGCGAGCAGTACTTC.

The J gene is TRBJ1-1, the V gene TRBV11-2; D gene unclear. V was shortened by 5 bases and J by 1 base, with 20 bases between the two germline ends. CDR1 and CDR2 from the germline V gene are SGHAT and FQNNGV. The CDR3 covers 17 residues. The CDR3 nucleotides read TGTGCCAGCAGCCCGAACAGACTCTCCGGTTGGAACACTGAAGCTTTCTTT. Its translation is CASSPNRLSGWNTEAFF.

V usage is TRBV13 and J usage is TRBJ2-1; perhaps D is TRBD1 or TRBD2 (6 bases each). The CDR3 is made up of 15 amino acids. Trimming took off 5 bases at V and 8 bases at J, with 19 bases between the two ends. Per germline, CDR1 PRHDT and CDR2 FYEKMQ (reference sequence). This chain's CDR3 is CASSTFRGPGDEQFF. For the CDR3, the DNA is TGTGCCAGCAGCACTTTCCGGGGGCCGGGCGATGAGCAGTTCTTC.

This clone was observed a handful of times. The V and J genes are TRBV5-4 and TRBJ2-2, with D possibly being TRBD1 (6 bases). Germline V gene lookup returns CDR1 SGHNT and CDR2 YYREEE (reference sequence). With 4 bases removed from V and 3 bases from J, the gap between germline ends came to 16 bases. This CDR3 has 16 residues. The CDR3 DNA reads TGTGCCAGCAGCGGTGGGACACCCCTTGACACCGGGGAGCTGTTTTTT. It codes for CASSGGTPLDTGELFF.

The gene calls are TRBV9 and TRBJ1-2; 8 nucleotides match TRBD1. CDR3 length: 12 residues. Germline V gene data show CDR1 as SGDLS and CDR2 as YYNGEE. Germline trimming cut 4 bases from V and 7 bases from J; bases unmatched to any gene: 3. The CDR3 here is CASSRTGGGYTF. Here the CDR3 DNA reads TGTGCCAGCAGCCGAACAGGGGGTGGCTACACCTTC.